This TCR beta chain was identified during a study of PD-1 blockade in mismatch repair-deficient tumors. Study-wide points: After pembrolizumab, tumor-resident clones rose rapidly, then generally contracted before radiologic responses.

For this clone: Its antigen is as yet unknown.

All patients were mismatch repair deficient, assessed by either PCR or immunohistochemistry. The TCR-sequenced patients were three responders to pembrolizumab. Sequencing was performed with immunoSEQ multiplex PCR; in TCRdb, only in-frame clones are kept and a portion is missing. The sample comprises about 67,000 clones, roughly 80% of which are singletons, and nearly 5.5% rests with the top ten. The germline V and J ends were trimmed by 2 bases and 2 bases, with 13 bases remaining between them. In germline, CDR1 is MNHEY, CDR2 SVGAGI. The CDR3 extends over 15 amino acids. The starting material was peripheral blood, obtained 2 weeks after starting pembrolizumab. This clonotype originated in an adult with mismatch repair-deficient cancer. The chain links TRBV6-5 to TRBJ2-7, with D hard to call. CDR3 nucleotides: TGTGCCAGCAGTTACATAACTGGGCCGACCTACGAGCAGTACTTC. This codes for CASSYITGPTYEQYF.